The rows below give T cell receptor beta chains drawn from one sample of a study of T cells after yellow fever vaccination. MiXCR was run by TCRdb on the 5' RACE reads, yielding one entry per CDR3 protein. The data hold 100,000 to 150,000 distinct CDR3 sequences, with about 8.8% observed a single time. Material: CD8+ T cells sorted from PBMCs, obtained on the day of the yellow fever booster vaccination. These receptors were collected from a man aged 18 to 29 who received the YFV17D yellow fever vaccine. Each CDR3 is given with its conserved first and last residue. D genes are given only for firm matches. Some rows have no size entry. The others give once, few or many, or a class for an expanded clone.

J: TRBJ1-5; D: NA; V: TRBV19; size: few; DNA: TGTGCCAGTAATAGGGAAGGGAGCAATCAGCCCCAGCATTTT; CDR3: CASNREGSNQPQHF
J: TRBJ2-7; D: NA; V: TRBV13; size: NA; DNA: TGTGCCAGCCGGGGGGCGGGGGACGGCGAGCAGTACTTC; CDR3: CASRGAGDGEQYF
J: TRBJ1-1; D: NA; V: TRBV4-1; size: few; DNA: TGCGCCAGCAGCCAAGTGGGGCGGGGCGGAGAAGCTTTCTTT; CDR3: CASSQVGRGGEAFF
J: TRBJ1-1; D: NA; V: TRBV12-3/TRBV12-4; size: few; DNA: TGTGCCAGCACGACCTCCGACAGGACTATGAACACTGAAGCTTTCTTT; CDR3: CASTTSDRTMNTEAFF
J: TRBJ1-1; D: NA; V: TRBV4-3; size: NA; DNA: TGCGCCAGCAGCCAAGATAATAAGCCGGCAGGGAACACTGAAGCTTTCTTT; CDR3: CASSQDNKPAGNTEAFF
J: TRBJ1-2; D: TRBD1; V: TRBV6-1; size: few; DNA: TGTGCCAGCAGTGATTCCCGGGACAGGGGCTACACCTTC; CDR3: CASSDSRDRGYTF
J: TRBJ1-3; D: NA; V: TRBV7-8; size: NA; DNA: TGTGCCAGCAGGGAGACCAGGGGAAACACCATATATTTT; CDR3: CASRETRGNTIYF
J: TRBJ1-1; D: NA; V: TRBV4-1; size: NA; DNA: TGCGCCAGCAGCCAAGACCGACAGTTTACCCCCGGGGCTTTCTTT; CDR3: CASSQDRQFTPGAFF
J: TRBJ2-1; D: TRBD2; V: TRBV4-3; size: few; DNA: TGCGCCAGCAGCCAAGCTTGGGGGGGGAGGCTATACAATGAGCAGTTCTTC; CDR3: CASSQAWGGRLYNEQFF
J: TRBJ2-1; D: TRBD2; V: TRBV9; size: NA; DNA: TGTGCCAGCAGCGTCGGACTAGCGGGGGGACGTGAGCAGTTCTTC; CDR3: CASSVGLAGGREQFF
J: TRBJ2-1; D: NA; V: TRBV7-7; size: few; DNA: TGTGCCAGCAGCTTGGGCCCGGGGAGTGAGCAGTTCTTC; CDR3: CASSLGPGSEQFF
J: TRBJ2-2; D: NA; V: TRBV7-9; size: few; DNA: TGTGCCAGCAGCCCCGGGACTTCCCTTAACACCGGGGAGCTGTTTTTT; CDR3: CASSPGTSLNTGELFF
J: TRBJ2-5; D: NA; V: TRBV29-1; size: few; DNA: TGCAGCGTTTGGTTAGAGATGGGAGAGACCCAGTACTTC; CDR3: CSVWLEMGETQYF
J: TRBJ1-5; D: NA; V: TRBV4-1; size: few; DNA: TGCGCCAGCAGCCAAGATAACGTCTTCCGCTTCCAGCCCCAGCATTTT; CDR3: CASSQDNVFRFQPQHF
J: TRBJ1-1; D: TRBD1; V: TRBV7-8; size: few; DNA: TGTGCCAGCAGCCGGACAGGGCGGAACACTGAAGCTTTCTTT; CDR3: CASSRTGRNTEAFF
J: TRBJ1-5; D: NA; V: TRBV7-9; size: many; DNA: TGTGCCAGCAGCCACTCGGGGGGCAATCAGCCCCAGCATTTT; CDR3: CASSHSGGNQPQHF
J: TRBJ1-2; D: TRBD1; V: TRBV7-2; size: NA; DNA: TGTGCCAGCAGGGACAGGGTTAACTATGGCTACACCTTC; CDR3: CASRDRVNYGYTF
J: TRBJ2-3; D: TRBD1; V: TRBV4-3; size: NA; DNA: TGCGCCAGCAGCCAAGATGGGACAGGGGACACAGATACGCAGTATTTT; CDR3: CASSQDGTGDTDTQYF
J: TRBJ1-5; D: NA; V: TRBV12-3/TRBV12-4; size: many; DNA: TGTGCCAGCAGTTTAGGGGGGTCCCAGCCCCAGCATTTT; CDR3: CASSLGGSQPQHF
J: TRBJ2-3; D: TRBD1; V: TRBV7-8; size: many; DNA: TGTGCCAGCAGCTTCCCCGGGACAGGGTGGGATACGCAGTATTTT; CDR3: CASSFPGTGWDTQYF
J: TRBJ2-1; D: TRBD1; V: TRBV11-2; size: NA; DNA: TGTGCCAGCAGCTTACCCGGGACAGGTGAATGGTTCTTC; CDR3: CASSLPGTGEWFF
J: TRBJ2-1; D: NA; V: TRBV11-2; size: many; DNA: TGTGCCAGCAGGACTCCAGGTGTCTACAATGAGCAGTTCTTC; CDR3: CASRTPGVYNEQFF
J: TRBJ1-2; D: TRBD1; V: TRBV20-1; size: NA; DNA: TGCAGTGCTAGTGACGGGACAGGGAGTGGCTACACCTTC; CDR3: CSASDGTGSGYTF
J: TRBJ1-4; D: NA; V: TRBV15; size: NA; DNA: TGTGCCACCAGCAGTATCGGGAGATCAACTAATGAAAAACTGTTTTTT; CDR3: CATSSIGRSTNEKLFF
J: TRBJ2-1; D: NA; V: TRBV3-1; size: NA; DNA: TGTGCCAGCAGCCCTTATCCGGGGCCCAATGAGCAGTTCTTC; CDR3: CASSPYPGPNEQFF
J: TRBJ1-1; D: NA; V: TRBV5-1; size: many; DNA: TGCGCCAGCAGCTTCAGGGGAAACACTGAAGCTTTCTTT; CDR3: CASSFRGNTEAFF
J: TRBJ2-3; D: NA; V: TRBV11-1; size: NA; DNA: TGTGCCAGCAGCTCCTTCGGGCGGACAAGTACAGATACGCAGTATTTT; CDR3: CASSSFGRTSTDTQYF
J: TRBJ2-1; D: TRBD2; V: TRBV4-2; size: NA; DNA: TGTGCCAGCAGCCAAGTAGCGGGGGGGAACAATGAGCAGTTCTTC; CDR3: CASSQVAGGNNEQFF
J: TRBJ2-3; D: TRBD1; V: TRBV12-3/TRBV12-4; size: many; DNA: TGTGCCAGCAAGGGGGCGGGCACAGATACGCAGTATTTT; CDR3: CASKGAGTDTQYF
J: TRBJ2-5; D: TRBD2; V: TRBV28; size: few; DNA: TGTGCCAGCAGTTTGGCAATAGCGGGGGGGTCGGGATCACAAGAGACCCAGTACTTC; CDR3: CASSLAIAGGSGSQETQYF
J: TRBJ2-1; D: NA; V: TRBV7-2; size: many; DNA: TGTGCCAGCAGCTTAGTTAGCAATGAGCAGTTCTTC; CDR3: CASSLVSNEQFF
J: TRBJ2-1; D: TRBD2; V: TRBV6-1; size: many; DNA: TGTGCCAGCAGTGAAAACAGCGGGGGATACAATGAGCAGTTCTTC; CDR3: CASSENSGGYNEQFF
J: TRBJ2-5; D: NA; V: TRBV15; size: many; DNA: TGTGCCACCAGCAGAGTCGAACTTCGCCAAGGGTCCCAGTACTTC; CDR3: CATSRVELRQGSQYF
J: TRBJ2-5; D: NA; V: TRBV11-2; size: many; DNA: TGTGCCAGCAGGGATTCGGGAAGGGTGGAAGAGACCCAGTACTTC; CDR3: CASRDSGRVEETQYF
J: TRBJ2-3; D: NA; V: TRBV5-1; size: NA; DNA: TGCGCCAGCACCAAAGAGGGGGGGCTCACAGATACGCAGTATTTT; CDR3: CASTKEGGLTDTQYF
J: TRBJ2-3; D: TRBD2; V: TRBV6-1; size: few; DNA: TGTGCCAGCAGTGAAGAGCGGGGGGCCTTAGATACGCAGTATTTT; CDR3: CASSEERGALDTQYF
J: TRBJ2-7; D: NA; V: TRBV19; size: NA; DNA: TGTGCCAGTAGGGGCACGTCCTACGAGCAGTACTTC; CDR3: CASRGTSYEQYF
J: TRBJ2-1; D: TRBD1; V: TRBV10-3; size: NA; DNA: TGTGCCGCCAGGACAGGGAACAATGAGCAGTTCTTC; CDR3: CAARTGNNEQFF
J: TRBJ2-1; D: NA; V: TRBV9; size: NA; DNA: TGTGCCAGCAGCCCCCCGCGGGGAAATGAGCAGTTCTTC; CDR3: CASSPPRGNEQFF
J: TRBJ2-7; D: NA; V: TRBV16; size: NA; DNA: TGTGCCAGCAGCCAGGGGTCGGATGAGCAGTACTTC; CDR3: CASSQGSDEQYF
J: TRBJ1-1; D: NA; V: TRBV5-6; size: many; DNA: TGTGCCAGCAGCTTGGGGGTAACTGAAGCTTTCTTT; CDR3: CASSLGVTEAFF
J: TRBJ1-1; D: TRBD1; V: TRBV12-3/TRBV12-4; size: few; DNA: TGTGCCAGCACTAAATGGGACAGGGTGGGGGACACTGAAGCTTTCTTT; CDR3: CASTKWDRVGDTEAFF
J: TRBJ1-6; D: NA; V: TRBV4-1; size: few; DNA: TGCGCCAGCAGCCAAGATGTCTTAGGTAATTCACCCCTCCACTTT; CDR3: CASSQDVLGNSPLHF
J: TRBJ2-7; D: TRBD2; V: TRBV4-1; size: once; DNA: TGCGCCAGCAGCCAGGGGGGGGGGACTTACGAGCAGTACTTC; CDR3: CASSQGGGTYEQYF
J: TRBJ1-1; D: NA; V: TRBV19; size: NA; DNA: TGTGCCAGTAGTATAGGCACCCGAGAAGCTTTCTTT; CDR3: CASSIGTREAFF
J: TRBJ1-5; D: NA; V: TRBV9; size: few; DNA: TGTGCCAGCAGCTCAGAAGGGGCCCCTGGGCCCCAGCATTTT; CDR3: CASSSEGAPGPQHF
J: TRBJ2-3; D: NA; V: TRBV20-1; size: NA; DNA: TGCAGTGCGGGTTTTGAGGGCACAGATACGCAGTATTTT; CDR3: CSAGFEGTDTQYF
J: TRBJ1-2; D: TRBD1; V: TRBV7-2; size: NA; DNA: TGTGCCAGCAGCTATAGGACGGGACAGGGAAATGTTAGCTATGGCTACACCTTC; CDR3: CASSYRTGQGNVSYGYTF
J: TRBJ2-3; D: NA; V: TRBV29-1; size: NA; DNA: TGCAGCGTTGAAAAAACTGCAGATACGCAGTATTTT; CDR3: CSVEKTADTQYF
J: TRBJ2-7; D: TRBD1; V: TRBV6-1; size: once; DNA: TGTGCCAGCAGTTGCGAGGACAGGGACGAGTACGAGCAGTACTTC; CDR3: CASSCEDRDEYEQYF
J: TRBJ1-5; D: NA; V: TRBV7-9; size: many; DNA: TGTGCCAGCAGCTCAGATAGCAATCAGCCCCAGCATTTT; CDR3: CASSSDSNQPQHF